Following are 27 T cell receptor beta chains from one sample sequenced in a study of blood T cell repertoires in COVID-19. Using immunoSEQ multiplex PCR, the repertoire was profiled, and TCRdb retains in-frame clones only, with some absent. Of approximately 270,000 clones in the sample, 65% to 90% were seen once. Sequences were obtained from PBMCs or T cells enriched from blood (not recorded which). The receptors originated from a man between 35 and 55 years old who had recovered from COVID-19.

This clone was seen repeatedly, ten times or more. The chain links TRBV2 to TRBJ2-7, with D perhaps TRBD2 (5 bases). The germline CDR1 and CDR2 sequences are SNHLY and FYNNEI. Deletions cut 4 bases from V and 7 bases from J, with 20 bases between. The CDR3 is made up of 15 amino acids. CDR3 nucleotide sequence: TGTGCCAGCAGTGCCCAGGAGATCAGTCCGGGAGAGCAGTACTTC. It encodes CASSAQEISPGEQYF.

The rearrangement joins TRBV9 to TRBJ2-7; possibly TRBD2 for D (6 bases). The germline CDR1 and CDR2 sequences are SGDLS and YYNGEE. Trimming left V 0 bases short and J 4 bases short, with 11 bases between. CDR3 length equals 14 residues. As DNA, the CDR3 is TGTGCCAGCAGCGTAGACGGGAGTCGGTACGAGCAGTACTTC. Translating gives CASSVDGSRYEQYF. Combining the CDR3 with reference TRBV9 and TRBJ2-7 gives the whole variable domain DSGVTQTPKHLITATGQRVTLRCSPRSGDLSVYWYQQSLDQGLQFLIQYYNGEERAKGNILERFSAQQFPDLHSELNLSSLELGDSALYFCASSVDGSRYEQYFGPGTRLTVT.

The chain couples TRBV4-1 to TRBJ1-2; no clear D. The CDR3 has 17 amino acids. The germline V gene has CDR1 MGHRA and CDR2 YSYEKL. V was shortened by 1 base and J by 0 bases, with 15 bases between the two germline ends. The CDR3, as DNA: TGCGCCAGCAGCCAAGCGGGCCAGAGGGCAGCTAACTATGGCTACACCTTC. This encodes CASSQAGQRAANYGYTF.

The chain couples TRBV21-1 to TRBJ2-7; TRBD2 is taken as the D call from the table, unchecked against the DNA. TRBV21-1 is shown as a pseudogene. The CDR3 extends over 19 amino acids. This CDR3 reads CASSQDIAGRSILFYEQYF. As DNA, the CDR3 is TGTGCCAGCAGCCAGGATATCGCGGGAAGGTCAATTCTCTTCTACGAGCAGTACTTC.

This sequence joins TRBV11-2 and TRBJ2-3; 11 nucleotides match TRBD2. The CDR3 is made up of 15 amino acids. The trim removed 5 bases at V and 6 bases at J, leaving 7 bases unmatched. Germline loops: CDR1 SGHAT, CDR2 FQNNGV. CDR3: CASSRVAGGTDTQYF. The CDR3 region has the DNA TGTGCCAGCAGCCGCGTAGCGGGAGGGACTGATACGCAGTATTTT.

This chain uses TRBV24-1 with TRBJ2-3, with TRBD2 identical over 8 bases. Germline V lookup: CDR1 KGHDR, CDR2 SFDVKD. V dropped 6 bases and J dropped 5; count of bases not matched to a gene: 6. The CDR3 sequence is 14 residues long. CDR3 nucleotide sequence: TGTGCCACCAGTTGGAGCGGGGGAGAAGATACGCAGTATTTT. This translates into CATSWSGGEDTQYF.

In this sample, this clone turned up a few times. The chain combines TRBV6-5 with TRBJ1-4, with 10 bases aligning to TRBD1. The J segment lost 6 bases and the V segment lost 2 bases, leaving 0 bases of the junction unmatched. The CDR3 totals 14 residues. Per germline, CDR1 MNHEY and CDR2 SVGAGI. The DNA for the CDR3 is TGTGCCAGCAGTTACGGGACAGGGGATGAAAAACTGTTTTTT. Its protein product is CASSYGTGDEKLFF.

The chain employs TRBV18 and TRBJ2-1; D is ambiguous. The germline gives CDR1 KGHSH, CDR2 LQKENI. This CDR3 has 13 residues. Trimming took 4 bases from V and 9 from J, leaving 13 bases between them. Written as DNA, the CDR3 is TGTGCCAGCTCACTCCACTATACGGGTGAGCAGTTCTTC. Translated, it gives CASSLHYTGEQFF.

The V and J genes are TRBV5-1 and TRBJ2-1; 12 bases line up with TRBD2. This CDR3 is built from 17 residues. J gave up 0 bases and V 3 bases, and 4 bases lay outside the gene matches. CDR1 is SGHRS and CDR2 is YFSETQ in the germline V gene. CDR3 in amino acids: CASSSPTSGGSYNEQFF. The CDR3 bases are TGCGCCAGCAGCTCTCCGACTAGCGGGGGCTCCTACAATGAGCAGTTCTTC.

The chain combines TRBV18 with TRBJ1-4, with D maybe TRBD1 (6 bases). Germline assignment: CDR1 KGHSH and CDR2 LQKENI. The CDR3 length is 15 residues. Trimming cost V 0 bases and J 7 bases, with 12 bases left between them. Here the CDR3 reads CASSPPTGKGEKLFF. The CDR3 nucleotides read TGTGCCAGCTCACCACCAACAGGGAAGGGTGAAAAACTGTTTTTT. Based on the CDR3 plus reference TRBV18 and TRBJ1-4, the full variable domain is NAGVMQNPRHLVRRRGQEARLRCSPMKGHSHVYWYRQLPEEGLKFMVYLQKENIIDESGMPKERFSAEFPKEGPSILRIQQVVRGDSAAYFCASSPPTGKGEKLFFGSGTQLSVL.

V and J are TRBV6-5 and TRBJ1-5; D is uncertain. This CDR3 is built from 15 residues. The germline CDR1 and CDR2 sequences are MNHEY and SVGAGI. Between the trimmed V and J ends, which lost 7 bases and 0 bases, there was a span of 13 bases. The CDR3 nucleotides read TGTGCCAGCAAGAGAGAACACTATAGCAATCAGCCCCAGCATTTT. Protein sequence: CASKREHYSNQPQHF.

The chain uses TRBV4-1 and TRBJ1-6; D possibly corresponds to TRBD1 (6 bases). Germline CDR1 MGHRA, CDR2 YSYEKL. Trimming removed 4 bases from V and 7 bases from J, with 11 bases in between. The length of the CDR3 is 14 residues. The CDR3 bases are TGCGCCAGCAGCCGGGGAACAGGGAATTCACCCCTCCACTTT. Amino acids: CASSRGTGNSPLHF.

CDR3 nucleotide sequence: TGTGCCAGCAGCTCCGGAGCTAGCACAGATACGCAGTATTTT. It specifies CASSSGASTDTQYF. The gene calls are TRBV11-3 and TRBJ2-3, with D unclear. With 4 bases removed from V and 0 bases from J, the gap between germline ends came to 8 bases. The CDR3 contains 14 residues. Germline-derived CDR1 and CDR2 are SGHNT and YENEEA.

The rearrangement links TRBV7-2 to TRBJ2-3; maybe TRBD2 (6 bases). CDR1 and CDR2 (germline): SGHTA, FQGNSA. The ends were cut back, 5 bases at V and 3 bases at J, with 15 bases in the middle. The CDR3 has 15 amino acids. The CDR3 region is CASSLSGRGTDTQYF. The CDR3 coding sequence is TGTGCCAGCAGCCTCTCAGGGCGGGGAACAGATACGCAGTATTTT.

The CDR3 reads CASSEWGDSNGYTF. The CDR3, as DNA: TGTGCCAGCAGTGAATGGGGGGACAGTAATGGCTACACCTTC. J is TRBJ1-2 and V is TRBV25-1, with 7 positions matching TRBD1. CDR3 size: 14 residues. The germline V gene has CDR1 MGHDK and CDR2 SYGVNS. V lost 1 base, J lost 6 bases, and 5 bases stayed unmatched.

This clone was found a few times. Additional DNA sequences in this sample encode the identical CDR3. The chain couples TRBV19 to TRBJ2-3; 13 bases map to TRBD2. Trimming took 11 bases from V and 1 from J; bases not matched to a gene: 6. The CDR3 is 15 amino acids. CDR1 and CDR2 from the germline V gene are LNHDA and SQIVND (reference sequence). The CDR3: CASSGLAGGTDTQYF. DNA for the CDR3: TGTGCCTCCTCAGGACTAGCGGGAGGCACAGATACGCAGTATTTT.

V gene TRBV7-6 combines with J gene TRBJ2-1; 8 nucleotides agree with TRBD2. This CDR3 has 16 amino acids. CDR1 is SGHVS, CDR2 FNYEAQ, per germline. Losses at the gene ends were 1 base for V and 4 bases for J; bases not matched to a gene: 6. The CDR3, as DNA: TGTGCCAGCAGCTTAGTGACGGGAGGGCTTTACAATGAGCAGTTCTTC. This gives the protein CASSLVTGGLYNEQFF.

The chain links TRBV7-6 to TRBJ2-7; TRBD1 aligns across 10 bases. The ends lost 5 bases at V and 7 bases at J; junction bases unmatched: 11. Germline V CDR1 and CDR2: SGHVS, FNYEAQ. The CDR3 loop spans 15 amino acids. CDR3 sequence (DNA): TGTGCCAGCAGCGCATCCGGGACAGGGGTTCGTGAGCAGTACTTC. This codes for CASSASGTGVREQYF. Filled out from reference TRBV7-6 and TRBJ2-7, the complete variable domain reads GAGVSQSPRYKVTKRGQDVALRCDPISGHVSLYWYRQALGQGPEFLTYFNYEAQQDKSGLPNDRFSAERPEGSISTLTIQRTEQRDSAMYRCASSASGTGVREQYFGPGTRLTVT.

Points on this clone: This specimen includes other DNA sequences encoding the same CDR3. The chain has TRBV11-3 and TRBJ1-1; D perhaps matches TRBD1 (5 bases). Germline CDR1 SGHNT, CDR2 YENEEA. Trimming took off 2 bases at V and 5 bases at J, with 9 bases between the two ends. This CDR3 region has 13 residues. The DNA for the CDR3 is TGTGCCAGCAGCTTAACGGGGGGTACTGAAGCTTTCTTT. This sequence encodes CASSLTGGTEAFF.

This chain joins TRBV19 and TRBJ1-5, with TRBD1 as a possible D gene (5 bases). The CDR3 consists of 15 residues. Germline lookup yields CDR1 LNHDA and CDR2 SQIVND (reference sequence). V lost 5 bases, J lost 4 bases, and 15 bases lay in between. Here the CDR3 DNA reads TGTGCCAGTAGTTTTTTCGCAGGGTCGAATCAGCCCCAGCATTTT. Protein: CASSFFAGSNQPQHF.

This chain connects TRBV11-3 to TRBJ1-6, with 7 positions matching TRBD1. The CDR3 has 14 amino acids. From germline, CDR1 is SGHNT and CDR2 YENEEA. V was pared by 2 bases and J by 10 bases, with 5 bases of the junction left unmatched. The CDR3 reads CASSLRGPESPLHF. The CDR3, as DNA: TGTGCCAGCAGCTTAAGGGGGCCGGAGTCACCCCTCCACTTT.

CDR3 sequence reads: CASSFGIGRDYEQYF. CDR3 nucleotide sequence: TGTGCCAGCAGCTTCGGGATCGGGAGGGACTACGAGCAGTACTTC. The rearrangement uses TRBV5-8 and TRBJ2-7, with 8 nucleotides matching TRBD2. V was clipped by 2 bases and J by 3 bases; unmatched bases: 7. This CDR3 has 15 amino acids. CDR1 is SGHTS and CDR2 is YDEGEE in the germline V gene.

The chain carries TRBV3-1 (or the pseudogene TRBV3-2) and TRBJ1-5, with D maybe TRBD1 (6 bases). The V end was cut by 0 bases, the J end by 3 bases, with 9 bases between. Germline V gene sequence: CDR1 LGHDT, CDR2 YNNKEL (reference sequence). The CDR3 has 15 amino acids. CDR3 sequence (DNA): TGTGCCAGCAGCCAAGATACAGGGTCCAATCAGCCCCAGCATTTT. As protein: CASSQDTGSNQPQHF.

CDR3 bases: TGTGCCAGCAGCTTAGGGGGGGGCCCCCCGTCAGATACGCAGTATTTT. This gives the protein CASSLGGGPPSDTQYF. The chain carries TRBV7-8 and TRBJ2-3; the D gene is possibly TRBD2 (7 bases). Germline CDR1 reads SGHVS; CDR2 reads FQNEAQ. The CDR3 extends over 16 amino acids. V dropped 1 base and J dropped 4 bases, with 15 bases sitting between them.

In this sample, this clone turned up a few times. V is TRBV7-9 and J is TRBJ1-2; D not certain. V dropped 1 base and J dropped 0 bases, with 9 bases sitting between them. CDR3 length: 15 residues. Germline assignment: CDR1 SEHNR and CDR2 FQNEAQ (reference sequence). The CDR3, as DNA: TGTGCCAGCAGCTTAGTGATCCCAGCTAACTATGGCTACACCTTC. Translating gives CASSLVIPANYGYTF.

This chain links TRBV6-2 or TRBV6-3 with TRBJ2-1, with D possibly TRBD1 on 6 matching bases. CDR1 is MNHEY and CDR2 is SVGEGT in the germline V gene. Trimming took off 2 bases at V and 0 bases at J, with 14 bases between the two ends. This CDR3 is 17 amino acids long. The CDR3 reads CASSYGPRGSSYNEQFF. The DNA for the CDR3 is TGTGCCAGCAGTTACGGCCCGAGGGGGAGCTCCTACAATGAGCAGTTCTTC.

This chain connects TRBV7-9 to TRBJ2-1, with D possibly being TRBD2 (6 bases). Trimming pared 5 bases from V and 12 bases from J, leaving 23 bases between. Germline V gives CDR1 SEHNR, CDR2 FQNEAQ (reference sequence). CDR3 length: 15 amino acids. CDR3 in DNA: TGTGCCAGCAGCGTCTCCGGGACTGGGGCGTTGGGGCAGTTCTTC. Protein sequence: CASSVSGTGALGQFF. The full variable domain, its missing parts supplied by reference TRBV7-9 and TRBJ2-1, is DTGVSQNPRHKITKRGQNVTFRCDPISEHNRLYWYRQTLGQGPEFLTYFQNEAQLEKSRLLSDRFSAERPKGSFSTLEIQRTEQGDSAMYLCASSVSGTGALGQFFGPGTRLTVL.